This T cell receptor (beta chain) is from a study of T cells in Graves' hyperthyroidism and ophthalmopathy. General study findings and limits: The model foresaw ophthalmopathy a median roughly 6.3 months prior to onset. Expanded thyroid clonotypes (above 0.001) were mostly also found in blood.

Exclusion criteria comprised uncontrolled infection, other autoimmune disease, pregnancy or lactation. Diagnostic decisions used clinical symptoms, serum thyroxine and TRAb, thyroid ultrasound and orbital computed tomography. On this clonotype: What it binds is unknown.

CDR1 is MGHDK, CDR2 SYGVNS, per germline. This CDR3 has 15 residues. The V gene end was trimmed by 5 bases and the J gene end by 4 bases; junction bases not matched to a gene: 11. It was RNA transcripts that yielded the amplified TCR beta CDR3 regions. HTBI primers were employed in a first-round RT-PCR of the TCR CDR3. In TCRdb, the multiplex PCR reads were re-called with MiXCR into one record per CDR3 protein. The sample yields 500,000 to 800,000 distinct CDR3 sequences, nearly 45% seen once. The sample consisted of peripheral blood or thyroid tissue (not recorded which). The receptor's source is an adult man with Graves' disease, either hyperthyroidism or ophthalmopathy (not recorded which). The gene calls are TRBV25-1 and TRBJ2-7; 7 nucleotides line up with TRBD2. The CDR3 DNA reads TGTGCCAGCAGTTTGTCGGCGGGAGCCCCTTACGAGCAGTACTTC. Translation gives CASSLSAGAPYEQYF.